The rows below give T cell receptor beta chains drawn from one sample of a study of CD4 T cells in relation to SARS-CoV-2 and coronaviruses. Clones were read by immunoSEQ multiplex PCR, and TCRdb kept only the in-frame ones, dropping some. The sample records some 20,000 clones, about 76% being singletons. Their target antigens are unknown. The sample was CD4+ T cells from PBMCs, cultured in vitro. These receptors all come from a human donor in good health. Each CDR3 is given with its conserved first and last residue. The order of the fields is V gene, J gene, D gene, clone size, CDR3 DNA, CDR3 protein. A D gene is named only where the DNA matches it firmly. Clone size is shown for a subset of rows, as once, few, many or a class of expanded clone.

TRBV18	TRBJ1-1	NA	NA	TGTGCCAGCTCACCGACAGGGAACACTGAAGCTTTCTTT	CASSPTGNTEAFF
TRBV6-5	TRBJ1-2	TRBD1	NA	TGTGCCAGCAGGTCGACAGGGGGAGACTATGGCTACACCTTC	CASRSTGGDYGYTF
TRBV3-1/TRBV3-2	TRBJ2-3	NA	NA	TGTGCCAGCAGCCCGAATTCCGGCACAGATACGCAGTATTTT	CASSPNSGTDTQYF
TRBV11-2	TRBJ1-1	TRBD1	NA	TGTGCCAGCAGCGTGATGGGACAGGGGAACACTGAAGCTTTCTTT	CASSVMGQGNTEAFF
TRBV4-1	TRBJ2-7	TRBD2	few	TGCGCCAGCAGCCAAGAAGTCCCCGTCGGGGGGGTGGGTGAGCAGTACTTC	CASSQEVPVGGVGEQYF
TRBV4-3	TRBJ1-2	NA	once	TGCGCCAGCAGCCAAGCCGGATCTTTCTATGGCTACACCTTC	CASSQAGSFYGYTF
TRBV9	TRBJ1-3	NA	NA	TGTGCCAGCAGCGTAGAAGGGGCTTGGGGGAACACCATATATTTT	CASSVEGAWGNTIYF
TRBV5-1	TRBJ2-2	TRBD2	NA	TGCGCCAGCAGCCCGGGGACTAGCGGGAACACCGGGGAGCTGTTTTTT	CASSPGTSGNTGELFF
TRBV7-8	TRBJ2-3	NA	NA	TGTGCCAGCAGCTTAACGGTGACTGGGTTCACAGATACGCAGTATTTT	CASSLTVTGFTDTQYF
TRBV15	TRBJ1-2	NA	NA	TGTGCCACCAGCAGAGAATACAGGGACCCTGGCTACACCTTC	CATSREYRDPGYTF
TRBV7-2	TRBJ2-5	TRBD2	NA	TGTGCCAGCAGCATAGGACTAGCGGACCAAGAGACCCAGTACTTC	CASSIGLADQETQYF
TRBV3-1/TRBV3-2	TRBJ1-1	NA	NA	TGTGCCAGCAGCCAAGATGTGGGCAGGGCCACTGAAGCTTTCTTT	CASSQDVGRATEAFF
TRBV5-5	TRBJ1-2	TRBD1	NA	TGTGCCAGCAGCTGGACGGGACAGGTCAGTCGAGGCTACACCTTC	CASSWTGQVSRGYTF
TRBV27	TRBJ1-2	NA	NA	TGTGCCAGCAGTTCCCCTGGCGTCTATGGCTACACCTTC	CASSSPGVYGYTF
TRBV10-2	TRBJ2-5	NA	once	TGCGCCAGCAGTCGGCAGGGCTTTCAAGAGACCCAGTACTTC	CASSRQGFQETQYF
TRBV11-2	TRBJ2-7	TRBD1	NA	TGTGCCAGCAGCTTAGATCCGGACAGGAACTACGAGCAGTACTTC	CASSLDPDRNYEQYF
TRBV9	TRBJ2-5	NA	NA	TGTGCCAGCAGCGTAAACACCCAAGAGACCCAGTACTTC	CASSVNTQETQYF
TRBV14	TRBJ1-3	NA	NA	TGTGCCAGCAGCCCCAGGAGGGGTGGAAACACCATATATTTT	CASSPRRGGNTIYF
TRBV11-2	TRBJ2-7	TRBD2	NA	TGTGCCAGCAGCATCGGGACTAGCGGGAGGACCTACGAGCAGTACTTC	CASSIGTSGRTYEQYF
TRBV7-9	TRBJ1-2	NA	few	TGTGCCAGCAGCTTAGATAGCCCCGGCTACACCTTC	CASSLDSPGYTF
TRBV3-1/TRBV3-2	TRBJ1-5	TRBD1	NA	TGTGCCAGCAGCCCTTCTCCCGGGACAGCTAATCAGCCCCAGCATTTT	CASSPSPGTANQPQHF
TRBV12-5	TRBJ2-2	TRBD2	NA	TGTGCTAGTGGTTTGGGGACTAGTCCCGGGGAGCTGTTTTTT	CASGLGTSPGELFF
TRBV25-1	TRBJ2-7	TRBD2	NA	TGTGCCACCCGACTAGCGGGAGGGTACGAGCAGTACTTC	CATRLAGGYEQYF
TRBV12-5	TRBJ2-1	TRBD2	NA	TGTGCTAGTGGTTTAGACTCCGGGACTAGCGGGGGGGCCGACAATGAGCAGTTCTTC	CASGLDSGTSGGADNEQFF